This T cell receptor beta chain was obtained from a study of blood T cell repertoires in COVID-19. Turning to the study itself: The United States, Italy and Spain supplied acute and convalescent COVID-19 samples. Sample material is recorded as cDNA or gDNA derived from T cells, B-cell-depleted T cells, or PBMCs.

The authors' processing: Estimation of nucleated cell counts was performed using reference gene primer amplification. Assay: immunoSEQ multiplex PCR; the TCRdb copy retains only in-frame clones and omits some. Clonal size and the V and J genes are those of that table, whereas D and trimming came from the DNA. The repertoire includes 75,000 to 95,000 clones, about 87% of them detected once, and 4.5% to 7% sits in the top ten. CDR3 length: 16 residues. Deletions cut 4 bases from V and 4 bases from J, with 17 bases between. Sequenced input: peripheral blood. This rearrangement joins TRBV5-3 to TRBJ2-2, with TRBD1 as a possible D gene (6 bases). TRBV5-3 is an ORF; its function is uncertain. The TCR comes from a man aged 50-60 years with active COVID-19. The CDR3 DNA sequence: TGTGCCAGAAGCACCCCGAGTGGGGGCGGCACCGGGGAGCTGTTTTTT. Its protein is CARSTPSGGGTGELFF.